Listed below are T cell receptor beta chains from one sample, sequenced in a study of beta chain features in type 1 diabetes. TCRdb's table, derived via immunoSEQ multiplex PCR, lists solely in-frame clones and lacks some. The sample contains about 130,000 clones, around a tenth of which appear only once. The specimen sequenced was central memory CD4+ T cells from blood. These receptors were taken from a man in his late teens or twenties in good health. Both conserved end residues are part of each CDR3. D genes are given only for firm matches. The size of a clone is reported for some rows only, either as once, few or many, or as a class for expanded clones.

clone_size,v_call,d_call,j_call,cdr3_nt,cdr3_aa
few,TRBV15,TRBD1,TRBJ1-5,TGTGCCACCAGCAGGGCCGGGACAGGGGTTGGGCAGCCCCAGCATTTT,CATSRAGTGVGQPQHF
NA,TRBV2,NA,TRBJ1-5,TGTGCCAGCAGTGATAAACAGAGCAATCAGCCCCAGCATTTT,CASSDKQSNQPQHF
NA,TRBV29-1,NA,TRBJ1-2,TGCAGCGTTGACACGGGGGGCTATGGCTACACCTTC,CSVDTGGYGYTF
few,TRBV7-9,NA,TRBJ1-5,TGTGCCAGCAGCTTAGGGGGGGAGCCCCAGCATTTT,CASSLGGEPQHF
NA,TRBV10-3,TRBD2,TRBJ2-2,TGTGCCATCAGTGAGTCGGTGCTAGCGGGGGGCACCGGGGAGCTGTTTTTT,CAISESVLAGGTGELFF
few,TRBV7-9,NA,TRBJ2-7,TGTGCCAGCAGCTTTGGGGTGAGGGAGGTTGACGAGCAGTACTTC,CASSFGVREVDEQYF
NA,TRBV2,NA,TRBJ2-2,TGTGCCAGCAGTGACAGCACCGGGGAGCTGTTTTTT,CASSDSTGELFF
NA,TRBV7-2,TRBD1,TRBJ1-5,TGTGCCAGCAGCTTAAAACAGGGGGATCAGCCCCAGCATTTT,CASSLKQGDQPQHF
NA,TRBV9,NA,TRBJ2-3,TGTGCCAGCAGCGACCGACGTGGCGGGGTGTTAGATACGCAGTATTTT,CASSDRRGGVLDTQYF
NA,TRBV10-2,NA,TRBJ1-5,TGCGCCAGCACGGCGGGGGATCAGCCCCAGCATTTT,CASTAGDQPQHF
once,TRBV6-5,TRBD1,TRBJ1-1,TGTGCCAGCAGCCTACAGGGGCGTGAAGCTTTCTTT,CASSLQGREAFF
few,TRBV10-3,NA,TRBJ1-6,TGTGCCATCAGTGAGCCTGATTCACCCCTCCACTTT,CAISEPDSPLHF
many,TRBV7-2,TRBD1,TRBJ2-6,TGTGCCAGCAGCGCCACCCGGCCCGGACAGGGGGGCAACGTCCTGACTTTC,CASSATRPGQGGNVLTF
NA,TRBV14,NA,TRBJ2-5,TGTGCCAGCAGCCAAGATCGGGGACACCGACAAGAGACCCAGTACTTC,CASSQDRGHRQETQYF
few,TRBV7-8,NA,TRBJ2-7,TGTGCCAGCAGCCCGGACAGAATATACGAGCAGTACTTC,CASSPDRIYEQYF
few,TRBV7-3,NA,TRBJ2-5,TGTGCCAGCAGCTTATACGGTTCGGTCGGAGAGACCCAGTACTTC,CASSLYGSVGETQYF